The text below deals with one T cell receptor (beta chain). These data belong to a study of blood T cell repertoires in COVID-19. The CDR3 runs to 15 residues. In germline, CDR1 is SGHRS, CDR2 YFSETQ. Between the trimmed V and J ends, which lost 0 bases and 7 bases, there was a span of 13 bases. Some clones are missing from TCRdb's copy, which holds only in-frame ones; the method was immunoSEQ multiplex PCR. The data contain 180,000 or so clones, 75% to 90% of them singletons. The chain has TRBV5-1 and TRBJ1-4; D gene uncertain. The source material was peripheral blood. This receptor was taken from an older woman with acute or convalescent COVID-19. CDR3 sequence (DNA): TGCGCCAGCAGCTTGGAATCCACAGCACTTGAAAAACTGTTTTTT. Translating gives CASSLESTALEKLFF. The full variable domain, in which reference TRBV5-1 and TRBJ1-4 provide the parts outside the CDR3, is KAGVTQTPRYLIKTRGQQVTLSCSPISGHRSVSWYQQTPGQGLQFLFEYFSETQRNKGNFPGRFSGRQFSNSRSEMNVSTLELGDSALYLCASSLESTALEKLFFGSGTQLSVL.